This T cell receptor (beta chain) originates from a study of control samples from healthy donors and cancer patients. Trimming pared 3 bases from V and 4 bases from J, leaving 18 bases between. This CDR3 is 16 amino acids long. Germline CDR1 is SNHLY and CDR2 is FYNNEI. Clones were sequenced by immunoSEQ multiplex PCR, and TCRdb holds only the in-frame ones, with some missing. Among 170,000 or so clones listed, more than 85% were seen once. The chain uses TRBV2 and TRBJ1-2; D is perhaps TRBD1 (5 bases). This TCR was recovered from a woman aged 40 to 50 in good health. Material: blood. The CDR3 protein is CASSDTGRAEGYGYTF. The DNA of the CDR3 is TGTGCCAGCAGTGACACGGGCAGGGCAGAGGGCTATGGCTACACCTTC. The variable domain in full, with the rest retrieved from reference TRBV2 and TRBJ1-2, is EPEVTQTPSHQVTQMGQEVILRCVPISNHLYFYWYRQILGQKVEFLVSFYNNEISEKSEIFDDQFSVERPDGSNFTLKIRSTKLEDSAMYFCASSDTGRAEGYGYTFGSGTRLTVV.